The 6 T cell receptor beta chains below all came from one sample that was sequenced in a study of blood T cell repertoires in COVID-19. Measured with immunoSEQ multiplex PCR; TCRdb has only the in-frame clones, and not every one. The sample has 250,000 to 400,000 clones; 90% are singletons. What was sequenced was peripheral blood. These receptor sequences come from a woman between 25 and 40 years old with COVID-19, enrolled during active disease.

The chain recombines TRBV7-9 with TRBJ2-2, with 9 bases aligning to TRBD2. This CDR3 region has 14 residues. Trimming took 5 bases from V and 4 from J; bases not matched to a gene: 2. Germline CDR1 and CDR2: SEHNR and FQNEAQ (reference sequence). In DNA form, the CDR3 reads TGTGCCAGCAGCGTTAGCGGGAGCACCGGGGAGCTGTTTTTT. It specifies CASSVSGSTGELFF.

The gene calls are TRBV3-1 (or the pseudogene TRBV3-2) and TRBJ1-1; no definite D call. The CDR3 spans 13 residues. In germline, CDR1 is LGHDT, CDR2 YNNKEL (reference sequence). The germline V and J ends were trimmed by 3 bases and 6 bases, with 11 bases remaining between them. Written as DNA, the CDR3 is TGTGCCAGCAGCCAGGCCTCAGCGGCTGAAGCTTTCTTT. Translation gives CASSQASAAEAFF.

The chain has TRBV4-1 and TRBJ2-5; 8 nucleotides line up with TRBD1. CDR1 MGHRA and CDR2 YSYEKL come from the germline V gene. CDR3 length equals 13 residues. Germline trimming cut 6 bases from V and 4 bases from J; bases unmatched to any gene: 4. CDR3: CASRRTGRETQYF. The CDR3 DNA follows: TGCGCCAGCAGGCGGACAGGGCGAGAGACCCAGTACTTC.

This clone was found many times. The chain links TRBV2 to TRBJ2-6; unclear D gene. Trimming cost V 4 bases and J 0 bases, with 7 bases left between them. CDR3 length: 15 amino acids. Germline V gene data show CDR1 as SNHLY and CDR2 as FYNNEI. The chain's CDR3 is CASSAVISGANVLTF. For the CDR3, the DNA is TGTGCCAGCAGTGCAGTTATCTCTGGGGCCAACGTCCTGACTTTC.

This chain uses TRBV18 with TRBJ1-5; no clear D gene. The V gene lost 1 base and the J gene lost 0 bases, with 7 bases spanning the gap. Germline values: CDR1 KGHSH, CDR2 LQKENI. The CDR3 is 15 residues long. The DNA for the CDR3 is TGTGCCAGCTCACCACAGCATATTAGCAATCAGCCCCAGCATTTT. As protein: CASSPQHISNQPQHF.

This chain connects TRBV18 to TRBJ1-5, with TRBD1 matching over 8 bases. Trimming removed 5 bases from V and 7 bases from J; junction bases left unmatched: 4. The germline V gene has CDR1 KGHSH and CDR2 LQKENI. The CDR3 is 13 amino acids. This CDR3 reads CASSYTGGQPQHF. Here the CDR3 DNA reads TGTGCCAGCTCATATACAGGGGGACAGCCCCAGCATTTT.